This T cell receptor (beta chain) was captured in a study of cytomegalovirus exposure and HLA in healthy donors. Study details: In terms of ancestry, the Caucasian-associated cluster contained roughly 81% of the 300 to 400 genotyped donors.

Trimming took off 4 bases at V and 8 bases at J, with 19 bases between the two ends. The CDR3 length is 15 residues. 60 Vbeta and 13 Jbeta primers were used in PCR. Using immunoSEQ multiplex PCR, the repertoire was profiled, and TCRdb retains in-frame clones only, with some absent. The table has about 200,000 clones, 70% to 85% seen once. The gene calls are TRBV23-1 and TRBJ2-3, with unresolved D. TRBV23-1 is given ORF status, its function remaining uncertain. What was sequenced was PBMCs. This clonotype was sampled from a boy between 2 and 10 years old in good health and CMV-seronegative. CDR3: CASSRVTQSESTQYF. The CDR3 nucleotides are TGCGCCAGCAGTCGAGTCACACAGTCAGAGTCTACGCAGTATTTT.